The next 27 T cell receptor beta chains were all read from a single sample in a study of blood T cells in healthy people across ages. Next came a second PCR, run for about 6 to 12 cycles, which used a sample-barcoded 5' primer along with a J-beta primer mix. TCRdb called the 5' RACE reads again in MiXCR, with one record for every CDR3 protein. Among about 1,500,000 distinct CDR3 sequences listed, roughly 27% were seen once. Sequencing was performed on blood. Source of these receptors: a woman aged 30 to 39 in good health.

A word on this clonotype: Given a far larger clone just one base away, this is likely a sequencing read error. The CDR3 loop reads CASRFTSSYEQYF. The CDR3 coding sequence is TGTGCCAGCAGGTTTACGAGCTCCTACGAGCAGTACTTC. The V call is TRBV12-3 or TRBV12-4, the J call TRBJ2-7; D gene unclear. The length of the CDR3 is 13 residues. V lost 6 bases, J lost 0 bases, and 9 bases lay in between.

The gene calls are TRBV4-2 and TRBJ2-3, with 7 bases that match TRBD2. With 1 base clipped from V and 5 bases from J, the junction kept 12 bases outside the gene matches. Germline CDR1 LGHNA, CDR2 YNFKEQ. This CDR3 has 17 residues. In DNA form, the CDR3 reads TGTGCCAGCAGCCAAGGGACTGGCGGGAGTCGAGGAGATACGCAGTATTTT. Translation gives CASSQGTGGSRGDTQYF.

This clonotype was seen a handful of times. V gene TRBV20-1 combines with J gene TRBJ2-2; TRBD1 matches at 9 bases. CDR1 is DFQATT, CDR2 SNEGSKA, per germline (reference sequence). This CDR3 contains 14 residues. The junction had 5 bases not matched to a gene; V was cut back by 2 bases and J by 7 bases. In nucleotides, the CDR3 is TGCAGTGCTAGATTACAGGGGGCCGGCGGGGAGCTGTTTTTT. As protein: CSARLQGAGGELFF.

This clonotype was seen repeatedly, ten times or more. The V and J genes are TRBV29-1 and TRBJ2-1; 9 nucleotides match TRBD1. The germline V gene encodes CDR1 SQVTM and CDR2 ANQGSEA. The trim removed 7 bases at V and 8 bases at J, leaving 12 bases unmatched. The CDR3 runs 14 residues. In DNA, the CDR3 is TGCAGCGGTGGGCCCAGGACAGGGGCTGATGAGCAGTTCTTC. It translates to CSGGPRTGADEQFF.

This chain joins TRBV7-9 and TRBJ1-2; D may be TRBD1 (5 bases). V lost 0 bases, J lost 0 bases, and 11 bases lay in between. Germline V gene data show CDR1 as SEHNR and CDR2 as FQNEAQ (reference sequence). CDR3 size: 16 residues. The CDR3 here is CASSLALGPTNYGYTF. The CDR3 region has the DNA TGTGCCAGCAGCTTAGCGTTGGGACCAACTAACTATGGCTACACCTTC.

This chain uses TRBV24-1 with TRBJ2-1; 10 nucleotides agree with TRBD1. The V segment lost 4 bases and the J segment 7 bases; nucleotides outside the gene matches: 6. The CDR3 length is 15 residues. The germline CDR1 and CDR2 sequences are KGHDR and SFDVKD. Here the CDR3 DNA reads TGTGCCACCAGTGAAAGACAGGGGGCACGGAATGAGCAGTTCTTC. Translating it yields CATSERQGARNEQFF.

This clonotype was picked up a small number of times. The CDR3 DNA follows: TGTGCCAGCACCAGACTTAGAGGGGGGGCCGGGGAGACCCAGTACTTC. Encoded protein: CASTRLRGGAGETQYF. The chain uses TRBV7-6 and TRBJ2-5; tentatively, D is TRBD2 (7 bases). The V gene's germline CDR1 is SGHVS and CDR2 FNYEAQ. Trimming left V 7 bases short and J 5 bases short, with 23 bases between. This CDR3 comprises 16 residues. Full variable domain (missing parts from reference TRBV7-6 and TRBJ2-5): GAGVSQSPRYKVTKRGQDVALRCDPISGHVSLYWYRQALGQGPEFLTYFNYEAQQDKSGLPNDRFSAERPEGSISTLTIQRTEQRDSAMYRCASTRLRGGAGETQYFGPGTRLLVL.

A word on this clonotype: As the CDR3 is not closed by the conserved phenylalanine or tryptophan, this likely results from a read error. CDR3 DNA sequence: TGCGCCAGCAGCATCACTAGCGGGGGGGCCGGAGAGCAGTTCGTC. Translating gives CASSITSGGAGEQFV. This chain joins TRBV5-1 and TRBJ2-1, with TRBD2 matching 13 bases. J gave up 10 bases and V 4 bases, and 8 bases lay outside the gene matches. This CDR3 has 15 amino acids. The germline V gene encodes CDR1 SGHRS and CDR2 YFSETQ.

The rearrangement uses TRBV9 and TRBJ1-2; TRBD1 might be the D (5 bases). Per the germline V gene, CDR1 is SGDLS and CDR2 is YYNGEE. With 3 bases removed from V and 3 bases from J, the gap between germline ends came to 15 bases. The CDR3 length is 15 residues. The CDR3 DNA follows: TGTGCCAGCAGCGCAAATTTCCGGGACTACTATGGCTACACCTTC. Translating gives CASSANFRDYYGYTF. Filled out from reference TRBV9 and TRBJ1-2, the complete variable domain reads DSGVTQTPKHLITATGQRVTLRCSPRSGDLSVYWYQQSLDQGLQFLIQYYNGEERAKGNILERFSAQQFPDLHSELNLSSLELGDSALYFCASSANFRDYYGYTFGSGTRLTVV.

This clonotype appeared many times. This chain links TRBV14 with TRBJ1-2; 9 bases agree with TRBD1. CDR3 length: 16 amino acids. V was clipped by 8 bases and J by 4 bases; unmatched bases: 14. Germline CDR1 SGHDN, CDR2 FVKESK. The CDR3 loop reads CASHLSGTGNGYGYTF. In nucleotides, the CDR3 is TGTGCCAGCCATCTTTCCGGGACAGGGAATGGCTATGGCTACACCTTC. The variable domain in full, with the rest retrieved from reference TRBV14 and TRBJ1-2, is EAGVTQFPSHSVIEKGQTVTLRCDPISGHDNLYWYRRVMGKEIKFLLHFVKESKQDESGMPNNRFLAERTGGTYSTLKVQPAELEDSGVYFCASHLSGTGNGYGYTFGSGTRLTVV.

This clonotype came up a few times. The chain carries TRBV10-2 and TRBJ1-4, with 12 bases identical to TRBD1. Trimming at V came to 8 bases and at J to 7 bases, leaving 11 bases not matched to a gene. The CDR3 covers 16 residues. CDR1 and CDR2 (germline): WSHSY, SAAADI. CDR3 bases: TGCGCCAGCTCGAATCGGGACAGGGGGCAGAGTGAAAAACTGTTTTTT. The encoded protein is CASSNRDRGQSEKLFF.

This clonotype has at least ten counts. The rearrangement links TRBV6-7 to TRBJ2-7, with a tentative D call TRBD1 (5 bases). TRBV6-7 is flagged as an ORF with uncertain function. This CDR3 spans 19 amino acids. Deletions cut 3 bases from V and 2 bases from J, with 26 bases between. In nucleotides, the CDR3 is TGTGCCAGCAGTTATAGTAGGTCAGGGATGGGATTGGAACCCTACGAGCAGTACTTC. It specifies CASSYSRSGMGLEPYEQYF.

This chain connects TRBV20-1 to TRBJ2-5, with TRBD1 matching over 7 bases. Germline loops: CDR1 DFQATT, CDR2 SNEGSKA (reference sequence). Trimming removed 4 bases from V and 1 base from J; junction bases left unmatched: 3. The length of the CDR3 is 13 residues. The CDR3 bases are TGCAGTGCTAAGGGACAGCCCCAAGAGACCCAGTACTTC. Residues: CSAKGQPQETQYF.

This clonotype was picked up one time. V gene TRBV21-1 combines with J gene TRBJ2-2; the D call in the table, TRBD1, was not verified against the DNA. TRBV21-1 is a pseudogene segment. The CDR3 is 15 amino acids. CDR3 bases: TGTGCCAGCAGACCGCCTAGGGGGGGCACCGGGGAGCTGTTTTTT. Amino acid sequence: CASRPPRGGTGELFF.

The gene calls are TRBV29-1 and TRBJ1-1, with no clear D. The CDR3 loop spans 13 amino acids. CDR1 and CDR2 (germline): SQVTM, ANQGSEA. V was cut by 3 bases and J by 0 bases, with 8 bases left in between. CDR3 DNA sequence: TGCAGCGTTGACTCGACACTGAACACTGAAGCTTTCTTT. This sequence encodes CSVDSTLNTEAFF.

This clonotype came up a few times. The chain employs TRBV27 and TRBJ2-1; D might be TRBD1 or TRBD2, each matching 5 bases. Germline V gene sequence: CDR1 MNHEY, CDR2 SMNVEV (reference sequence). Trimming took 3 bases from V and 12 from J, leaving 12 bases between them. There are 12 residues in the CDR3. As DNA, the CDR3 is TGTGCCAGCAGTTTCATAGGGACCCCGCAGTTCTTC. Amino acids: CASSFIGTPQFF.

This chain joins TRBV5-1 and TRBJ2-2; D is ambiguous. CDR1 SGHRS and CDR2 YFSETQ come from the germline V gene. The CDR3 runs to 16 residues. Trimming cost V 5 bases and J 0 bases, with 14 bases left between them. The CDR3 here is CASSSRWRTNTGELFF. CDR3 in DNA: TGCGCCAGCAGTTCCCGGTGGAGAACGAACACCGGGGAGCTGTTTTTT.

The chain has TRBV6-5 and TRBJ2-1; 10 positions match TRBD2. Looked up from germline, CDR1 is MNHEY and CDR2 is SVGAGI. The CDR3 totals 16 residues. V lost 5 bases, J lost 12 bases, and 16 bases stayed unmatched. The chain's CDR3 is CASSRPGLAFPMRQFF. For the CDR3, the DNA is TGTGCCAGCAGTAGACCGGGACTAGCGTTCCCAATGAGGCAGTTCTTC.

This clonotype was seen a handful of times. CDR3 loop: CASSQEERADTQYF. The CDR3 coding sequence is TGCGCCAGCAGCCAAGAAGAAAGAGCAGATACGCAGTATTTT. The chain links TRBV4-3 to TRBJ2-3, with no clear D. The CDR3 runs 14 residues. Germline V gene lookup returns CDR1 LGHNA and CDR2 YSLEER. Trimming took off 0 bases at V and 4 bases at J, with 8 bases between the two ends.

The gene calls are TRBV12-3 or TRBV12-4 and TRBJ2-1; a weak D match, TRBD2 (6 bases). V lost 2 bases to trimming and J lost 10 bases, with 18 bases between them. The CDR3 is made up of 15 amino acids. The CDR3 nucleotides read TGTGCCAGCAGTTTAAGGACTGGAGGACGGGGGGAGCAGTTCTTC. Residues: CASSLRTGGRGEQFF.

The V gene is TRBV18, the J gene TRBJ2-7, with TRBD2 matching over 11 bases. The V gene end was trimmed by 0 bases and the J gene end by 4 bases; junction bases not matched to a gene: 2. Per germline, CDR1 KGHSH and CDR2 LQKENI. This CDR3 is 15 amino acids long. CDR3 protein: CASSPPSSGGYEQYF. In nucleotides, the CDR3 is TGTGCCAGCTCACCACCGTCTAGCGGGGGGTACGAGCAGTACTTC.

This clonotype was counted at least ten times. DNA for the CDR3: TGTGCCAGCAGCTTAGACAGGGTCGGGAATGAGCAGTTCTTC. Its translation is CASSLDRVGNEQFF. The rearrangement links TRBV7-2 to TRBJ2-1; possibly TRBD1 for D (6 bases). Per the germline V gene, CDR1 is SGHTA and CDR2 is FQGNSA. The CDR3 extends over 14 amino acids. The germline V and J ends were trimmed by 1 base and 7 bases, with 11 bases remaining between them.

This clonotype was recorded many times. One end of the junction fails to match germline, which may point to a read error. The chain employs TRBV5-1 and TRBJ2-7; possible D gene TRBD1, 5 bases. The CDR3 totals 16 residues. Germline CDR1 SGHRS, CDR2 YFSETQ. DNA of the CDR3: TGCGCCAGCAGCTTGGGTTGGACATCCATATCCTCCGAGCAGTACTTC. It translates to CASSLGWTSISSEQYF.

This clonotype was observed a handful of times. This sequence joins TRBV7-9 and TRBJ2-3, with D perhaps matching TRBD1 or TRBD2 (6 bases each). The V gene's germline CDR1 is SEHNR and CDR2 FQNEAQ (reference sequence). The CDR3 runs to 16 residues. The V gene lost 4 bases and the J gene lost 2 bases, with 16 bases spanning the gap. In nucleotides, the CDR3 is TGTGCCAGCAGCTCGGGGGCGGTTCGTCCCACAGATACGCAGTATTTT. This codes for CASSSGAVRPTDTQYF.

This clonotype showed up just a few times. The CDR3 region has the DNA TGTGCCAGCAAAGACAGGGGGCGTTTCTACGAGCAGTACTTC. Its translation: CASKDRGRFYEQYF. The chain links TRBV6-1 to TRBJ2-7; the match to TRBD1 covers 10 bases. The CDR3 covers 14 residues. V lost 7 bases to trimming and J lost 3 bases; unmatched junction nucleotides: 6. Germline CDR1 MNHNS, CDR2 SASEGT.

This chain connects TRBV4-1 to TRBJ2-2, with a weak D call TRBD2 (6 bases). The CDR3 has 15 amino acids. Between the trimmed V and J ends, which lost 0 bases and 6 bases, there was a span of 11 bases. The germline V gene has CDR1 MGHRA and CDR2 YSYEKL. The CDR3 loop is CASSQDLGRSGELFF. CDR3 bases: TGCGCCAGCAGCCAAGATTTGGGGAGGTCCGGGGAGCTGTTTTTT.

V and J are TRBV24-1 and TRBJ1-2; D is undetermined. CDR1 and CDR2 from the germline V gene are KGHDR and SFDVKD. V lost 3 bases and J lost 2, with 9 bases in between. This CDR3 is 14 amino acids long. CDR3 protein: CATSDEKGNYGYTF. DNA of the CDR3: TGTGCCACCAGTGATGAAAAGGGCAACTATGGCTACACCTTC.